The 21 T cell receptor beta chains reported below all come from one sample, sequenced in a study of control samples from healthy donors and cancer patients. Sequencing was performed with immunoSEQ multiplex PCR; in TCRdb, only in-frame clones are kept and a portion is missing. The sample has approximately 140,000 clones; roughly 93% are singletons. What was sequenced was blood. These TCRs come from a man younger than 30 in good health.

The CDR3: CASRMGQSTTEAFF. In DNA, the CDR3 is TGTGCCAGCCGAATGGGACAGTCTACCACTGAAGCTTTCTTT. The V gene is TRBV28, the J gene TRBJ1-1; 7 nucleotides line up with TRBD1. The CDR3 is made up of 14 amino acids. Germline V lookup: CDR1 MDHEN, CDR2 SYDVKM. Trimming cost V 8 bases and J 4 bases; bases outside gene matches: 10.

The V call is TRBV3-1 (or the pseudogene TRBV3-2), the J call TRBJ2-1, with 9 bases matching TRBD2. The CDR3 sequence is 17 residues long. V trimming: 2 bases; J trimming: 6 bases; junction bases outside the gene matches: 11. Per germline, CDR1 LGHDT and CDR2 YNNKEL (reference sequence). CDR3: CASSQNQRAGGPNEQFF. The CDR3 bases are TGTGCCAGCAGCCAAAACCAACGAGCGGGAGGACCCAATGAGCAGTTCTTC.

The V call is TRBV7-6, the J call TRBJ1-6; D gene uncertain. The germline CDR1 and CDR2 sequences are SGHVS and FNYEAQ. V lost 1 base and J 4 bases, leaving 11 bases between the germline ends. The CDR3 loop spans 16 amino acids. The CDR3 DNA is TGTGCCAGCAGCTTAGATGGTACGGGGTATAATTCACCCCTCCACTTT. It encodes CASSLDGTGYNSPLHF.

The chain links TRBV27 to TRBJ2-7; 7 nucleotides agree with TRBD2. With V trimmed by 6 bases and J by 6 bases, 14 bases remained unmatched. The CDR3 consists of 15 residues. Germline values: CDR1 MNHEY, CDR2 SMNVEV (reference sequence). CDR3: CASRHTTSPRGEQYF. CDR3 coding DNA: TGTGCCAGCAGGCATACGACTAGCCCCCGTGGCGAGCAGTACTTC.

This clone was recorded once. J is TRBJ1-4 and V is TRBV5-1; D remains ambiguous. Trimming took off 2 bases at V and 4 bases at J, with 9 bases between the two ends. The germline V gene has CDR1 SGHRS and CDR2 YFSETQ. This CDR3 has 14 residues. DNA for the CDR3: TGCGCCAGCAGCTTTCTGTCAGTTAATGAAAAACTGTTTTTT. Encoded protein: CASSFLSVNEKLFF.

V usage is TRBV9 and J usage is TRBJ2-7; maybe TRBD2 (6 bases). Germline lookup yields CDR1 SGDLS and CDR2 YYNGEE. V lost 0 bases to trimming and J lost 5 bases, with 15 bases between them. The CDR3 covers 15 residues. The CDR3 spells CASSVDPGAGDEQYF. CDR3 DNA sequence: TGTGCCAGCAGCGTAGACCCGGGAGCGGGCGACGAGCAGTACTTC.

The J gene is TRBJ2-1, the V gene TRBV2, with D hard to call. This CDR3 is 16 amino acids long. The V end was cut by 1 base, the J end by 2 bases, with 12 bases between. CDR1 and CDR2 from the germline V gene are SNHLY and FYNNEI. The CDR3 spells CASSEEELRTYNEQFF. The CDR3 nucleotides are TGTGCCAGCAGTGAAGAGGAATTGCGAACCTACAATGAGCAGTTCTTC.

The rearrangement joins TRBV28 to TRBJ1-3, with D possibly matching TRBD1 (6 bases). CDR3 size: 14 residues. With 7 bases removed from V and 4 bases from J, the gap between germline ends came to 14 bases. Germline CDR1 is MDHEN and CDR2 is SYDVKM. CDR3 DNA: TGTGCCAGCAACAAACAGGGAACCGGAAACACCATATATTTT. Protein sequence: CASNKQGTGNTIYF. Full variable domain (remainder filled in from reference TRBV28 and TRBJ1-3): DVKVTQSSRYLVKRTGEKVFLECVQDMDHENMFWYRQDPGLGLRLIYFSYDVKMKEKGDIPEGYSVSREKKERFSLILESASTNQTSMYLCASNKQGTGNTIYFGEGSWLTVV.

The chain combines TRBV18 with TRBJ1-4; 8 bases are shared with TRBD1. Germline V gives CDR1 KGHSH, CDR2 LQKENI. V dropped 5 bases and J dropped 2; count of bases not matched to a gene: 7. The CDR3 runs 16 residues. The CDR3 region is CASSDRTGPTNEKLFF. The CDR3 DNA is TGTGCCAGCTCAGACCGGACAGGGCCCACTAATGAAAAACTGTTTTTT.

This chain joins TRBV4-2 and TRBJ1-1, with D uncertain. The CDR3 loop spans 14 amino acids. Germline lookup yields CDR1 LGHNA and CDR2 YNFKEQ. Trimming removed 0 bases from V and 1 base from J, with 6 bases in between. CDR3 region: CASSQEHGNTEAFF. In DNA, the CDR3 is TGTGCCAGCAGCCAAGAGCACGGGAACACTGAAGCTTTCTTT.

Within the sample, this clone is large (0.1 to 1%). The chain combines TRBV18 with TRBJ1-2; 9 bases align to TRBD1. CDR3 length: 15 residues. Germline CDR1 KGHSH, CDR2 LQKENI. Trimming cost V 3 bases and J 4 bases; bases outside gene matches: 6. This CDR3 is CASSPDGQGIYGYTF. The CDR3 DNA is TGTGCCAGCTCACCCGACGGACAGGGGATCTATGGCTACACCTTC.

The CDR3 region is CASKPGGASEAFF. In nucleotides, the CDR3 is TGTGCCAGCAAACCCGGGGGGGCGTCTGAAGCTTTCTTT. The genes are TRBV6-5 and TRBJ1-1; maybe TRBD1 (6 bases). Germline loops: CDR1 MNHEY, CDR2 SVGAGI. The V and J ends lost 7 bases and 6 bases respectively, with 15 bases between them. The CDR3 extends over 13 amino acids.

The chain employs TRBV30 and TRBJ1-5; 7 positions agree with TRBD1. This CDR3 has 16 amino acids. CDR1 is GTSNPN and CDR2 is SVGIG in the germline V gene (reference sequence). V was clipped by 2 bases and J by 0 bases; unmatched bases: 7. The CDR3 bases are TGTGCCTGGAGTCTGAGGGGGCTCTATAGCAATCAGCCCCAGCATTTT. It translates to CAWSLRGLYSNQPQHF.

The CDR3 sequence: CASSLLEEYGYTF. The CDR3 DNA follows: TGTGCCAGCAGTTTGTTAGAGGAATATGGCTACACCTTC. The rearrangement joins TRBV6-6 to TRBJ1-2; D gene ambiguous. CDR1 is MNHNY, CDR2 SVGAGI, per germline (reference sequence). V lost 4 bases to trimming and J lost 5 bases, with 11 bases between them. This CDR3 comprises 13 residues.

The chain recombines TRBV20-1 with TRBJ1-2; D call uncertain. The CDR3 has 9 residues. Germline V gene data show CDR1 as DFQATT and CDR2 as SNEGSKA (reference sequence). The V end lost 6 bases, the J end lost 3 bases, and 2 bases lay between the germline ends. Here the CDR3 DNA reads TGCAGTGCCCACTATGGCTACACCTTC. Translated: CSAHYGYTF.

The chain has TRBV19 and TRBJ1-1; weak D call: TRBD1 (5 bases). Germline lookup yields CDR1 LNHDA and CDR2 SQIVND (reference sequence). V was trimmed by 3 bases and J by 5 bases, leaving 16 bases between them. This CDR3 contains 15 residues. This chain's CDR3 is CASSIRRPGRTEAFF. The CDR3 DNA follows: TGTGCCAGTAGTATTCGGCGGCCAGGGAGGACTGAAGCTTTCTTT. Full variable domain (rest looked up from reference TRBV19 and TRBJ1-1): DGGITQSPKYLFRKEGQNVTLSCEQNLNHDAMYWYRQDPGQGLRLIYYSQIVNDFQKGDIAEGYSVSREKKESFPLTVTSAQKNPTAFYLCASSIRRPGRTEAFFGQGTRLTVV.

This clone was observed a single time. The chain has TRBV19 and TRBJ2-1, with D possibly matching TRBD1 (6 bases). CDR3 length equals 14 residues. The V end was cut by 7 bases, the J end by 4 bases, with 14 bases between. Germline CDR1 reads LNHDA; CDR2 reads SQIVND (reference sequence). CDR3 DNA: TGTGCCAGTACCGCAGGGGCTCGGTACAATGAGCAGTTCTTC. Its translation is CASTAGARYNEQFF.

In this sample, this clone turned up once. The V gene is TRBV11-3, the J gene TRBJ2-1, with D perhaps matching TRBD2 (6 bases). CDR1 SGHNT and CDR2 YENEEA come from the germline V gene. V lost 3 bases and J 2 bases, leaving 14 bases between the germline ends. The CDR3 spans 16 residues. The CDR3 reads CASSLSWGVTYNEQFF. The DNA of the CDR3 is TGTGCCAGCAGCTTGTCCTGGGGGGTTACCTACAATGAGCAGTTCTTC.

The chain links TRBV2 to TRBJ1-5; a weak D match, TRBD1 (5 bases). Germline V CDR1 and CDR2: SNHLY, FYNNEI. The CDR3 runs to 15 residues. Trimming left V 7 bases short and J 1 base short, with 14 bases between. This chain's CDR3 is CASTESGGSNQPQHF. DNA of the CDR3: TGTGCCAGCACCGAAAGTGGGGGAAGCAATCAGCCCCAGCATTTT.

The chain links TRBV5-1 to TRBJ2-5, with D maybe TRBD2 (5 bases). The CDR3 is 14 amino acids. V was shortened by 0 bases and J by 4 bases, with 10 bases between the two germline ends. The germline CDR1 and CDR2 sequences are SGHRS and YFSETQ. The CDR3 loop reads CASSLGGGRETQYF. The CDR3, as DNA: TGCGCCAGCAGCTTGGGTGGCGGGCGAGAGACCCAGTACTTC.

The chain employs TRBV5-4 and TRBJ2-1, with 13 bases matching TRBD2. V shed 4 bases and J 7 bases; nucleotides not matched to a gene: 8. The germline CDR1 and CDR2 sequences are SGHNT and YYREEE (reference sequence). This CDR3 contains 16 residues. In nucleotides, the CDR3 is TGTGCCAGCAGCCCTCACCGGACTAGCGGGAGAAATGAGCAGTTCTTC. Translating it yields CASSPHRTSGRNEQFF.